This TCR beta chain is drawn from a study of OX40 agonist ivuxolimab in advanced cancers. Study in general: It was ivuxolimab, an agonistic anti-OX40 (CD134) antibody, that patients were treated with.

Broader study findings: Some nonresponders likewise displayed low normalized T-cell clonal expansion. The CD4+ and CD8+ T cells in the blood had expanded clonally by week 6 at 0.1 to 3.0 mg/kg.

Details on this clone: Its antigen is unidentified.

The V end was cut by 6 bases, the J end by 6 bases, with 9 bases between. CDR1 MGHRA and CDR2 YSYEKL come from the germline V gene. CDR3 length: 12 amino acids. Individuals having autoimmune disease history or systemic immunosuppression were not enrolled. Measured with immunoSEQ multiplex PCR; TCRdb has only the in-frame clones, and not every one. Of more than 60,000 clones in the sample, 80% to 85% were seen once. This specimen consisted of CD4+ or CD8+ T cells sorted from blood, obtained in a trial of the OX40 agonist ivuxolimab. This chain joins TRBV4-1 and TRBJ2-1; D may correspond to TRBD1 or TRBD2 (5 bases each). The source is an adult with an advanced solid tumor such as melanoma, head and neck, liver or kidney cancer. The CDR3 is CASSRDLNEQFF. The CDR3 DNA sequence: TGCGCCAGCAGTCGGGACCTCAATGAGCAGTTCTTC.